What follows are 26 T cell receptor beta chains derived from one specimen sequenced in a study of CD8+ T cells in alopecia areata. Extraction of RNA preceded its reverse transcription into cDNA, which served as the sequencing template. Using immunoSEQ multiplex PCR, the repertoire was profiled, and TCRdb retains in-frame clones only, with some absent. Here the sample spans some 99,000 clones, around 55% being singletons. Treatment specified: oral pan-JAK inhibitor, 5-10 mg twice daily. Sample: CD8+ T cells sorted from blood, taken at week 4, from a patient treated with tofacitinib. These TCRs come from a human donor with alopecia areata.

This rearrangement joins TRBV6-6 to TRBJ2-5; 11 bases are shared with TRBD1. The end of the DNA is better explained by TRBJ2-7, so the J call may be wrong. The CDR3 is 14 amino acids. Germline V gene sequence: CDR1 MNHNY, CDR2 SVGAGI (reference sequence). CDR3 in DNA: TGTGCCAGCAGTTGGCGGACAGGGGGCGACGAGCAGTACTTC. Its protein product is CASSWRTGGDEQYF.

The chain uses TRBV2 and TRBJ2-7, with D possibly called TRBD1 or TRBD2 (5 bases each). The V end was cut by 6 bases, the J end by 3 bases, with 15 bases between. Germline loops: CDR1 SNHLY, CDR2 FYNNEI. The CDR3 extends over 14 amino acids. The CDR3 sequence is CASRAGTDGYEQYF. CDR3 nucleotide sequence: TGTGCCAGCAGAGCAGGGACGGACGGCTACGAGCAGTACTTC.

V and J are TRBV4-2 and TRBJ2-3, with 8 bases fitting TRBD1. The CDR3 totals 17 residues. Germline V gene lookup returns CDR1 LGHNA and CDR2 YNFKEQ. V lost 5 bases to trimming and J lost 5 bases; unmatched junction nucleotides: 15. The CDR3 here is CASSSIPQDRERDTQYF. As DNA, the CDR3 is TGTGCCAGCAGCAGCATACCACAGGACAGGGAAAGAGATACGCAGTATTTT.

The sample holds a few counts of this clone. In nucleotides, the CDR3 is TGTGCCAGCAGCAAAGAGGGGAGGGACTTTAATGAAAAACTGTTTTTT. As protein: CASSKEGRDFNEKLFF. The chain employs TRBV21-1 and TRBJ1-4. TRBV21-1 is listed as a pseudogene. The length of the CDR3 is 16 residues.

The V call is TRBV2, the J call TRBJ2-5; D not resolved. The tail of the sequence fits TRBJ2-7 better, so the J call may be wrong. CDR3 length equals 14 residues. Germline CDR1 reads SNHLY; CDR2 reads FYNNEI. The CDR3 DNA sequence: TGTGCCAGCAGCCCAACACGGCGTGGAAGCGAGCAGTACTTC. This gives the protein CASSPTRRGSEQYF.

V gene TRBV10-2 combines with J gene TRBJ2-5; 9 bases are shared with TRBD2. V shed 8 bases, J shed 2 bases, and the junction held 18 bases outside the gene matches. This CDR3 spans 18 amino acids. Germline V lookup: CDR1 WSHSY, CDR2 SAAADI. The CDR3: CASRGGQREEERQETQYF. The CDR3 coding sequence is TGCGCCAGCCGGGGGGGCCAGCGGGAGGAAGAGCGACAAGAGACCCAGTACTTC.

The rearrangement joins TRBV5-1 to TRBJ2-7, with 11 bases matching TRBD2. Germline trimming cut 0 bases from V and 4 bases from J; bases unmatched to any gene: 6. CDR1 is SGHRS, CDR2 YFSETQ, per germline. The CDR3 runs to 16 residues. CDR3 sequence (DNA): TGCGCCAGCAGCTTGGCTACTGTAGCGGGAGGGTACGAGCAGTACTTC. It is translated as CASSLATVAGGYEQYF.

This clone was seen only a few times. The chain combines TRBV9 with TRBJ1-1, with D possibly being TRBD1 (6 bases). CDR1 and CDR2 (germline): SGDLS, YYNGEE. The CDR3 length is 14 residues. V dropped 2 bases and J dropped 1 base, with 9 bases sitting between them. The CDR3 loop is CASSVETGNTEAFF. The CDR3 DNA reads TGTGCCAGCAGCGTGGAGACAGGGAACACTGAAGCTTTCTTT.

The chain joins TRBV9 to TRBJ2-5; 7 positions agree with TRBD2. Germline V gene sequence: CDR1 SGDLS, CDR2 YYNGEE. After removal of 0 bases from V and 5 bases from J, the junction contained 4 bases not matched to a gene. The CDR3 spans 14 residues. The CDR3, as DNA: TGTGCCAGCAGCGTAGGGGAGGGCCGGGAGACCCAGTACTTC. This sequence encodes CASSVGEGRETQYF.

The chain uses TRBV30 and TRBJ2-1, with D hard to call. Deletions cut 3 bases from V and 0 bases from J, with 6 bases between. Germline V gene sequence: CDR1 GTSNPN, CDR2 SVGIG (reference sequence). The CDR3 covers 13 residues. This CDR3 is CAWRMRSYNEQFF. For the CDR3, the DNA is TGTGCCTGGAGAATGCGCTCCTACAATGAGCAGTTCTTC.

The V and J genes are TRBV4-1 and TRBJ2-4; either TRBD1 or TRBD2 may supply D (5 bases each). CDR3 size: 15 residues. The germline V and J ends were trimmed by 5 bases and 3 bases, with 14 bases remaining between them. Germline assignment: CDR1 MGHRA and CDR2 YSYEKL. This chain's CDR3 is CASSVGGMSKNIQYF. The CDR3 coding sequence is TGCGCCAGCAGCGTTGGGGGAATGAGCAAAAACATTCAGTACTTC.

The V gene is TRBV5-6, the J gene TRBJ2-7, with D uncertain. Per the germline V gene, CDR1 is SGHDT and CDR2 is YYEEEE. The CDR3 extends over 12 amino acids. Trimming removed 1 base at V and 2 bases at J, with 4 bases between. In DNA form, the CDR3 reads TGTGCCAGCAGCTTGAGCCCCTACGAGCAGTACTTC. This encodes CASSLSPYEQYF. Supplemented by reference TRBV5-6 and TRBJ2-7, the full variable domain reads DAGVTQSPTHLIKTRGQQVTLRCSPKSGHDTVSWYQQALGQGPQFIFQYYEEEERQRGNFPDRFSGHQFPNYSSELNVNALLLGDSALYLCASSLSPYEQYFGPGTRLTVT.

The V gene is TRBV11-2, the J gene TRBJ2-1; 7 nucleotides line up with TRBD1. The V gene's germline CDR1 is SGHAT and CDR2 FQNNGV. The CDR3 extends over 15 amino acids. Trimming took 1 base from V and 8 from J; bases not matched to a gene: 8. The CDR3 protein is CASSLARDRSYEQFF. For the CDR3, the DNA is TGTGCCAGCAGCTTAGCTAGGGACAGATCCTATGAGCAGTTCTTC.

This rearrangement joins TRBV4-1 to TRBJ1-1; 11 positions match TRBD1. V lost 0 bases to trimming and J lost 3 bases; unmatched junction nucleotides: 9. Germline CDR1 reads MGHRA; CDR2 reads YSYEKL. This CDR3 is built from 18 residues. The CDR3, as DNA: TGCGCCAGCAGCCAAGATCTGGACAGGGGGCAAGGAGACACTGAAGCTTTCTTT. It yields the protein CASSQDLDRGQGDTEAFF.

The V and J genes are TRBV5-1 and TRBJ2-7, with TRBD2 identical over 11 bases. Trimming took 3 bases from V and 7 from J; bases not matched to a gene: 3. In germline, CDR1 is SGHRS, CDR2 YFSETQ. The CDR3 totals 13 residues. In DNA form, the CDR3 reads TGCGCCAGCAGCTGGACTAGCGGGCCGGAGCAGTACTTC. It codes for CASSWTSGPEQYF.

The CDR3 loop is CASSSVTGLGETQYF. CDR3 coding DNA: TGTGCCAGCAGCAGCGTCACCGGCCTCGGAGAGACCCAGTACTTC. The chain links TRBV9 to TRBJ2-5; D is unresolved. In germline, CDR1 is SGDLS, CDR2 YYNGEE. The CDR3 runs to 15 residues. Trimming stripped 4 bases from V and 4 bases from J, with 17 bases between.

CDR3 in DNA: TGTGCCAGCGGGATCGGCAATGAGCAGTTCTTC. It yields the protein CASGIGNEQFF. V gene TRBV27 combines with J gene TRBJ2-1; D not resolved. The ends were cut back, 8 bases at V and 6 bases at J, with 8 bases in the middle. Germline lookup yields CDR1 MNHEY and CDR2 SMNVEV (reference sequence). The CDR3 is 11 residues long.

This chain joins TRBV13 and TRBJ1-2; 10 bases align to TRBD1. Germline CDR1 is PRHDT and CDR2 is FYEKMQ (reference sequence). This CDR3 contains 15 residues. V was pared by 5 bases and J by 5 bases, with 8 bases of the junction left unmatched. The CDR3: CASSGGTGDRYGYTF. The CDR3 nucleotides read TGTGCCAGCAGCGGGGGGACAGGGGATCGGTATGGCTACACCTTC.

This chain links TRBV27 with TRBJ2-7; 7 bases map to TRBD2. V was pared by 2 bases and J by 2 bases, with 9 bases of the junction left unmatched. The CDR3 is 16 amino acids. The V gene's germline CDR1 is MNHEY and CDR2 SMNVEV (reference sequence). CDR3 in DNA: TGTGCCAGCAGTTTACTACGGGCTAGCGGCGCCTACGAGCAGTACTTC. The encoded protein is CASSLLRASGAYEQYF.

The chain uses TRBV13 and TRBJ2-3; perhaps D is TRBD1 or TRBD2 (5 bases each). The germline V and J ends were trimmed by 5 bases and 0 bases, with 15 bases remaining between them. This CDR3 has 16 amino acids. Germline V gene sequence: CDR1 PRHDT, CDR2 FYEKMQ (reference sequence). Here the CDR3 DNA reads TGTGCCAGCAGCCCCACCCCGGGACGGAGCACAGATACGCAGTATTTT. It translates to CASSPTPGRSTDTQYF.

The V gene is TRBV5-1, the J gene TRBJ2-7; D may be TRBD2 (5 bases). The germline V gene has CDR1 SGHRS and CDR2 YFSETQ. V gave up 0 bases and J gave up 4 bases, with 8 bases separating them. The CDR3 sequence is 13 residues long. Here the CDR3 reads CASSLAEGYEQYF. CDR3 in DNA: TGCGCCAGCAGCTTGGCCGAGGGATACGAGCAGTACTTC.

The V and J genes are TRBV4-3 and TRBJ2-3, with a tentative D call TRBD2 (5 bases). Trimming took 0 bases from V and 2 from J, leaving 18 bases between them. Germline CDR1 reads LGHNA; CDR2 reads YSLEER. The CDR3 covers 18 residues. Here the CDR3 DNA reads TGCGCCAGCAGCCAAGATCCTGAATCGACTACACCCACAGATACGCAGTATTTT. This translates into CASSQDPESTTPTDTQYF.

The chain uses TRBV7-9 and TRBJ1-2, with D tentatively TRBD1 (5 bases). CDR3 length: 15 residues. Germline V gene lookup returns CDR1 SEHNR and CDR2 FQNEAQ (reference sequence). Trimming removed 5 bases at V and 2 bases at J, with 15 bases between. As DNA, the CDR3 is TGTGCCAGCAGCCCTCCGGTGCCAGGGAACTATGGCTACACCTTC. It encodes CASSPPVPGNYGYTF.

This clone was picked up a small number of times. The chain uses TRBV5-1 and TRBJ2-7; 7 positions match TRBD1. Germline V gene data show CDR1 as SGHRS and CDR2 as YFSETQ. The CDR3 runs 13 residues. V trimming: 4 bases; J trimming: 1 base; junction bases outside the gene matches: 2. CDR3 in amino acids: CASSTGQSYEQYF. In DNA form, the CDR3 reads TGCGCCAGCAGCACGGGACAGTCCTACGAGCAGTACTTC. Supplemented by reference TRBV5-1 and TRBJ2-7, the full variable domain reads KAGVTQTPRYLIKTRGQQVTLSCSPISGHRSVSWYQQTPGQGLQFLFEYFSETQRNKGNFPGRFSGRQFSNSRSEMNVSTLELGDSALYLCASSTGQSYEQYFGPGTRLTVT.

V gene TRBV4-3 combines with J gene TRBJ2-7; TRBD1 matches 10 bases. V lost 5 bases and J lost 6; bases outside the gene matches: 4. CDR3 length: 13 residues. CDR1 LGHNA and CDR2 YSLEER come from the germline V gene. The CDR3 region is CASSVGQGVEQYF. The CDR3 nucleotides are TGCGCCAGCAGCGTTGGACAGGGGGTCGAGCAGTACTTC.

This clone was seen more than once but under ten times. The V gene is TRBV4-1, the J gene TRBJ1-4, with TRBD1 identical over 11 bases. V was pared by 1 base and J by 8 bases, with 12 bases of the junction left unmatched. The germline CDR1 and CDR2 sequences are MGHRA and YSYEKL. The CDR3 sequence is 18 residues long. The CDR3 DNA is TGCGCCAGCAGCCAAGTTCCCCTAGGACAGGGGGCAGGAGAAAAACTGTTTTTT. Translated, it gives CASSQVPLGQGAGEKLFF.